This T cell receptor beta chain was obtained from a study of T cells in Graves' hyperthyroidism and ophthalmopathy. At the level of the study: Peripheral blood was drawn at first diagnosis, prior to all treatment.

The hyperthyroidism patients had all been newly diagnosed, and their disease duration was under 2 months. Their ages ranged from 18 to 65 years. The blood sample was taken at first hyperthyroidism diagnosis, before any ophthalmopathy symptoms. Amplification yielded TCR beta CDR3 regions, with RNA transcripts as the source. In the first-round RT-PCR of the TCR CDR3, the HTBI primer set was used. Each CDR3 protein gets one entry after TCRdb re-called the multiplex PCR reads with MiXCR. The data show some 350,000 distinct CDR3 sequences, about a sixth seen once. The CDR3 has 18 amino acids. Unmatched junction bases numbered 7, after V lost 0 bases and J lost 0 bases. CDR1 GTSNPN and CDR2 SVGIG come from the germline V gene (reference sequence). This clonotype was observed a few times.

The rearrangement joins TRBV30 to TRBJ2-6; 8 nucleotides align to TRBD1. The source is a woman in her late teens or twenties with Graves' hyperthyroidism that later progressed to Graves' ophthalmopathy. Specimen: blood. In DNA, the CDR3 is TGTGCCTGGAGTGTAGGACAGGGCATTCTCTCTGGGGCCAACGTCCTGACTTTC. Translating gives CAWSVGQGILSGANVLTF.